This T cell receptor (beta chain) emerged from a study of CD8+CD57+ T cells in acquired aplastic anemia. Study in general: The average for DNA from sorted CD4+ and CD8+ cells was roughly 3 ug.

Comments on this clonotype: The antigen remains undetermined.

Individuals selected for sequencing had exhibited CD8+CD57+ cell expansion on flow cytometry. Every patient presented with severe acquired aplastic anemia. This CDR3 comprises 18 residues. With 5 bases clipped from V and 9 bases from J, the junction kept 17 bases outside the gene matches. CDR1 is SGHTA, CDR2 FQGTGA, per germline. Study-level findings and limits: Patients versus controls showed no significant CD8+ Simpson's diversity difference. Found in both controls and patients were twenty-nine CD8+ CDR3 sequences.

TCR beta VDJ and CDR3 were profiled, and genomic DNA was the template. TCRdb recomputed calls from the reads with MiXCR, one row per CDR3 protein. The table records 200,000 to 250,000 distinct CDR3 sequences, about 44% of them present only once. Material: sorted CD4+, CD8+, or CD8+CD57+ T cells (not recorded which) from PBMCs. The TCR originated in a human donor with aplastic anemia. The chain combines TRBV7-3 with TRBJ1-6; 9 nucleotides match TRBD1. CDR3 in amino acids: CASSLRYDRGGAASPLHF. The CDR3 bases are TGTGCCAGCAGCCTAAGGTATGACAGGGGGGGGGCCGCTTCACCCCTCCACTTT.